This T cell receptor (beta chain) originates from a study of T cells in Graves' hyperthyroidism and ophthalmopathy. PBMCs came from around 9.7 ml fresh peripheral blood. The CDR3 is made up of 16 amino acids. The germline V gene has CDR1 SGHAT and CDR2 FQDESV (reference sequence). Trimming stripped 1 base from V and 4 bases from J, with 14 bases between. Researchers took RNA transcripts and amplified the TCR beta CDR3 regions from them. A first-round RT-PCR of the TCR CDR3 used the HTBI primer set. Using its own MiXCR run on the multiplex PCR reads, TCRdb lists one record per CDR3 protein. Of around 360,000 distinct CDR3 sequences listed, about 16% are singletons. Study results and limitations: Within blood appeared most thyroid clonotypes that had expanded above 0.001. Ophthalmopathy, which appeared later, was predicted by the model a median 6.5 months before onset.

This clonotype was observed many times. Its target is not known. J is TRBJ2-1 and V is TRBV11-1; D remains unclear. Sequences were obtained from blood. The receptor comes from a woman in her fifties or sixties with Graves' ophthalmopathy. The CDR3 loop is CASSLEVGLRYNEQFF. The CDR3 DNA reads TGTGCCAGCAGCTTAGAAGTGGGGTTGCGGTACAATGAGCAGTTCTTC.